Below, 15 T cell receptor beta chains from the same sample are listed, as sequenced in a study of cytomegalovirus exposure and HLA in healthy donors (dated by TCRdb to between 2016 and 2019). Receptor amplification or capture employed the immunoSEQ multiplex PCR assay. For the multiplex PCR, a mixture combining 60 forward primers for TCR Vbeta segments and 13 reverse primers for TCR Jbeta segments was used. As stored in TCRdb, this immuneACCESS dataset retains in-frame rearrangements with V and J assigned. A fraction of the clones does not appear; measured against another copy, unresolved V genes explain less than half of the discrepancy, and the remainder lacks a known reason. The table for this sample lists 150,000 to 200,000 clones; approximately 78% of them were counted only once. Of the sample, roughly 0.75% is held by the ten largest clones. Sequenced: PBMCs. These receptors all come from a woman between 18 and 29 years old in good health and CMV-seronegative.

This clone was counted only a few times. This chain joins TRBV6-1 and TRBJ2-7; TRBD1 matches 7 bases. Germline V CDR1 and CDR2: MNHNS, SASEGT. The trim removed 1 base at V and 3 bases at J, leaving 12 bases unmatched. CDR3 length equals 17 residues. CDR3 sequence: CASSEVSPGTVFYEQYF. CDR3 coding DNA: TGTGCCAGCAGTGAAGTAAGTCCCGGGACAGTTTTCTACGAGCAGTACTTC.

The chain couples TRBV11-3 to TRBJ2-3; the D gene is possibly TRBD2 (5 bases). Germline-derived CDR1 and CDR2 are SGHNT and YENEEA. Trimming cost V 5 bases and J 3 bases, with 9 bases left between them. The CDR3 has 13 amino acids. CDR3 DNA sequence: TGTGCCAGCAGCCGTAGGGAGACAGATACGCAGTATTTT. Protein product: CASSRRETDTQYF.

The chain employs TRBV5-1 and TRBJ2-5; 10 nucleotides match TRBD2. The CDR3 loop spans 17 amino acids. Losses at the gene ends were 1 base for V and 11 bases for J; bases not matched to a gene: 17. CDR1 and CDR2 from the germline V gene are SGHRS and YFSETQ. The CDR3 region is CASSLSLAGALFGEQYF. In DNA, the CDR3 is TGCGCCAGCAGCTTGAGTCTAGCGGGGGCTCTTTTCGGGGAGCAGTACTTC.

This clone was seen only once. The gene calls are TRBV29-1 and TRBJ2-3; 7 bases line up with TRBD1. Germline V lookup: CDR1 SQVTM, CDR2 ANQGSEA. The CDR3 is made up of 11 amino acids. J was trimmed by 10 bases and V by 7 bases; bases with no gene match: 8. DNA of the CDR3: TGCAGCGGGAGGAGACAGGGCGCGCAGTATTTT. It yields the protein CSGRRQGAQYF.

V and J are TRBV5-4 and TRBJ2-7; 7 bases are a match to TRBD1. The V segment lost 4 bases and the J segment 1 base; nucleotides outside the gene matches: 5. CDR1 is SGHNT and CDR2 is YYREEE in the germline V gene (reference sequence). The CDR3 is 14 residues long. Here the CDR3 DNA reads TGTGCCAGCAGCCTAGGGACAGAGTCCTACGAGCAGTACTTC. Amino acid sequence: CASSLGTESYEQYF.

This clone showed up just once. The rearrangement uses TRBV28 and TRBJ2-3; 8 nucleotides line up with TRBD1. This CDR3 has 15 residues. CDR1 and CDR2 (germline): MDHEN, SYDVKM. Trimming at V came to 3 bases and at J to 7 bases, leaving 9 bases not matched to a gene. The CDR3 sequence: CASSLGGQGGYTQYF. The CDR3 coding sequence is TGTGCCAGCAGTTTGGGAGGACAGGGTGGATATACGCAGTATTTT.

The V gene is TRBV25-1, the J gene TRBJ1-1, with D perhaps matching TRBD1 (6 bases). The germline V gene encodes CDR1 MGHDK and CDR2 SYGVNS. The CDR3 spans 12 residues. Trimming removed 2 bases at V and 11 bases at J, with 12 bases between. For the CDR3, the DNA is TGTGCCAGCAGTGAAGGGTTTAGGGGGGCTTTCTTT. It codes for CASSEGFRGAFF.

The chain joins TRBV10-3 to TRBJ2-7, with 10 bases matching TRBD1. The CDR3 totals 16 residues. Germline V gene sequence: CDR1 ENHRY, CDR2 SYGVKD. V shed 4 bases and J 2 bases; nucleotides not matched to a gene: 8. The CDR3 nucleotides read TGTGCCATCAGTGCAACCGGGACAGGGGTGGCCTACGAGCAGTACTTC. Translating gives CAISATGTGVAYEQYF.

This clone was recorded a few times. The chain is built from TRBV6-5 and TRBJ1-2; D is possibly TRBD1 (5 bases). V was shortened by 5 bases and J by 6 bases, with 16 bases between the two germline ends. The CDR3 extends over 14 amino acids. The germline V gene encodes CDR1 MNHEY and CDR2 SVGAGI. The DNA for the CDR3 is TGTGCCAGCAGTCCGGAGGGACTTTGGAATGGCTACACCTTC. Its protein is CASSPEGLWNGYTF.

The chain is built from TRBV5-1 and TRBJ2-7; 10 bases are shared with TRBD2. The CDR3 has 16 residues. V was pared by 0 bases and J by 2 bases, with 5 bases of the junction left unmatched. Germline V gives CDR1 SGHRS, CDR2 YFSETQ. This CDR3 is CASSLGVLAGAYEQYF. The CDR3, as DNA: TGCGCCAGCAGCTTGGGGGTCCTAGCGGGAGCCTACGAGCAGTACTTC.

J is TRBJ2-5 and V is TRBV29-1; D is undetermined. Trimming shortened V by 3 bases and J by 5 bases, and 7 bases separated the two germline ends. Germline CDR1 SQVTM, CDR2 ANQGSEA. The CDR3 spans 11 residues. CDR3 residues: CSVDNGETQYF. Written as DNA, the CDR3 is TGCAGCGTTGATAACGGGGAGACCCAGTACTTC. The whole variable domain, filled in from reference TRBV29-1 and TRBJ2-5, reads SAVISQKPSRDICQRGTSLTIQCQVDSQVTMMFWYRQQPGQSLTLIATANQGSEATYESGFVIDKFPISRPNLTFSTLTVSNMSPEDSSIYLCSVDNGETQYFGPGTRLLVL.

The gene calls are TRBV7-9 and TRBJ2-7, with TRBD2 as a possible D gene (5 bases). CDR1 SEHNR and CDR2 FQNEAQ come from the germline V gene (reference sequence). Trimming took off 2 bases at V and 10 bases at J, with 15 bases between the two ends. CDR3 length: 13 residues. The CDR3 spells CASSLPRERLQYF. CDR3 nucleotide sequence: TGTGCCAGCAGCTTACCTCGGGAAAGGCTACAGTACTTC.

V gene TRBV28 combines with J gene TRBJ2-5; the match to TRBD1 covers 9 bases. J lost 5 bases, V lost 5 bases, and 6 bases had no gene match. Germline-derived CDR1 and CDR2 are MDHEN and SYDVKM. The CDR3 covers 14 residues. The CDR3 sequence: CASSGGDRAETQYF. The CDR3 region has the DNA TGTGCCAGCAGTGGGGGGGACAGGGCCGAGACCCAGTACTTC.

J is TRBJ2-2 and V is TRBV7-8; TRBD2 is a possible D gene (6 bases). This CDR3 region has 14 residues. Trimming cost V 5 bases and J 6 bases, with 13 bases left between them. From germline, CDR1 is SGHVS and CDR2 FQNEAQ. The CDR3 is CASSPYSGAGELFF. CDR3 nucleotides: TGTGCCAGCAGCCCTTACTCGGGGGCCGGGGAGCTGTTTTTT.

The chain joins TRBV30 to TRBJ2-7, with D perhaps TRBD1 (6 bases). Trimming removed 4 bases from V and 2 bases from J, with 12 bases in between. The CDR3 has 13 amino acids. Germline-derived CDR1 and CDR2 are GTSNPN and SVGIG (reference sequence). The CDR3 sequence is CAWNRQETYEQYF. The CDR3 DNA follows: TGTGCCTGGAATAGACAGGAGACCTACGAGCAGTACTTC.